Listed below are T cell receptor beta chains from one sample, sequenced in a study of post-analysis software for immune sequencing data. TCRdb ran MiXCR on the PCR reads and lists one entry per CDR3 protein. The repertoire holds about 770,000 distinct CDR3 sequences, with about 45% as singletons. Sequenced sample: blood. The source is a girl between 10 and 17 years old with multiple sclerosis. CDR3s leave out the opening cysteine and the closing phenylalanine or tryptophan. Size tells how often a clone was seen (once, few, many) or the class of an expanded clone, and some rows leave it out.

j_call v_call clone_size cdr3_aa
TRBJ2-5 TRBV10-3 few AISEPFRYQETQY
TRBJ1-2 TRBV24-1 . ATSDVQGSYGYT
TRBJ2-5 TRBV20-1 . SARTRPLKEQY
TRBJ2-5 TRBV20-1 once SARETRKETQY
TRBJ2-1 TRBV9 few ASSVVSTPSNEQF
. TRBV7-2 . ASSDRGFYEQY
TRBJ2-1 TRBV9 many ASSRTSLEQF
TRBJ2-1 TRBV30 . AWTMGLADTNKQF
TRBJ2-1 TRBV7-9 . ASGPTYSAHEQF
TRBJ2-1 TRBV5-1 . ASNGRVGNSPYNEQF
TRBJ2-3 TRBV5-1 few ASSFRGSKDTQY
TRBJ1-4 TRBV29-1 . SVSTGDGVF
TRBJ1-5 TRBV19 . ASKIGTGKANQPQH
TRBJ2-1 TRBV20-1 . SARLLAVSYNEQF
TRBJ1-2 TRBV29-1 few SVGDRRFKIDYGYT
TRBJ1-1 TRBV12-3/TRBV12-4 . ASSTGTVATEAF
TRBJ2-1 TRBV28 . ASSHSRLAGGGEQF
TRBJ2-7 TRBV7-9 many ASSLGSPYEQY
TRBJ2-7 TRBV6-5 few ASNGPYEQY
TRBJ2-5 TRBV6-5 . ASSTSGTGGQETQY
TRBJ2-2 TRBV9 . ASSVDVKNTGELF
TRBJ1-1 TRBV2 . ASSDPFATGGINTEAF
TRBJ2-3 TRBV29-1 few SVDGASGYSTDTQY
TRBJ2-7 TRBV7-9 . ASSPPPGQGGHEQY
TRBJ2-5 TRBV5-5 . ASSSSLAEDVLETQY
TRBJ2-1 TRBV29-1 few SVRGVSYNEQF
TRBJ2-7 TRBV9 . ASSTREVASKYEQY
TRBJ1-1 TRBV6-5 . ASSYSAGAPSEAF
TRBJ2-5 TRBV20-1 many SAREFRDRDQETQY
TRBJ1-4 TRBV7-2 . ASSLAVGQPNEKLF
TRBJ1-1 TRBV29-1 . SGGHPEAF
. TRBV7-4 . ASSPDPSLTGGLIYEQY
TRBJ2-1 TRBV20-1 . SARSDRYNEQF
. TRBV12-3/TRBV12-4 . ASSSTGTGGHEQY
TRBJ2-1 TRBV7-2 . ASSSTSGGFNEQF